Described below is a single T cell receptor (beta chain) sequence and its context. Per germline, CDR1 LNHNV and CDR2 YYDKDF (reference sequence). The CDR3 spans 15 residues. This entry comes from a study of CXCR3-negative and CXCR3-positive naive CD8 T cells. Each TRB cDNA library was prepared by 5' RACE (with UMI labels). TCRdb derives one entry per CDR3 protein from the 5' RACE reads, leaving out DNA. The sample holds 65,000 to 95,000 distinct CDR3 sequences. The TCR originated in a human donor in good health. Some clones in this sample may be carry-over from other donors' samples. The chain employs TRBV15 and TRBJ2-7; there is no DNA to check the TCRdb D call of TRBD2. Material: naive CXCR3- CD8+ T cells from blood. Subset given: CD45RO-CCR7+CD27+CD95- naive CD8+ T cells lacking CXCR3 (TNR3-). This CDR3 reads CATSRGTSGTYEQYF.